The present T cell receptor (beta chain) was sequenced within a study of T cells in Graves' hyperthyroidism and ophthalmopathy. Using RNA transcripts as the source, TCR beta CDR3 regions were amplified. TCR CDR3 regions were first amplified by RT-PCR with HTBI primers. TCRdb re-derived calls from the multiplex PCR reads in MiXCR, one entry per CDR3 protein. Of roughly 560,000 distinct CDR3 sequences listed, roughly 15% were seen once; the top ten hold about 3.9%. Every diagnosis used clinical symptoms, serum thyroxine and TRAb, thyroid ultrasound and orbital computed tomography. The source is a woman aged 40 to 50 with Graves' ophthalmopathy. Input material: blood.

This chain's CDR3 is CASSLSNSRNGASYEQYF. CDR3 bases: TGCGCCAGCAGCTTATCTAACTCGAGGAACGGGGCTTCCTACGAGCAGTACTTC. The rearrangement joins TRBV5-1 to TRBJ2-7; perhaps D is TRBD1 or TRBD2 (5 bases each). This CDR3 is 18 amino acids long. From germline, CDR1 is SGHRS and CDR2 YFSETQ. Trimming cost V 2 bases and J 1 base, with 22 bases left between them.